What follows describes a single T cell receptor (beta chain). The antigen it recognizes is unknown. Base quality data are lacking; no much larger clone is found one base away. This entry comes from a study of CD8+ T cells in alopecia areata (dated by TCRdb to about 2018). Turning to the overall study: Treated patients were enrolled in an open-label pilot trial of oral tofacitinib at 5 to 10 mg twice daily for moderate-to-severe alopecia areata. Biopsies were taken from tofacitinib-treated patients at baseline and again at 4 and 24 weeks into treatment, and several of those patients also had a later scalp biopsy. High-throughput TCRbeta sequencing was used to examine T cell clonal expansion in alopecia areata in both the C3H/HeJ mouse model and human patients. immunoSEQ multiplex PCR using 35 Vbeta forward primers and 13 Jbeta reverse primers was used to amplify TCRbeta CDR3 regions. RNA was extracted with the PAXgene miRNA kit for fixed scalp, the miRNeasy kit for PBMCs, and the RNeasy kit for mouse skin. Scalp clonality was compared among normal scalp (n=4), patchy alopecia areata scalp (n=8), and alopecia totalis/universalis scalp (n=8). For the treated patients, the SALT score, which quantifies what percentage of scalp surface area is affected, served as the measure of disease severity. Patients received tofacitinib for 6 to 18 months and were then followed off drug for 6 months to check for delayed response and recurrence. Scalp tissue and sorted CD4+ and CD8+ peripheral blood T cells from patchy and totalis/universalis alopecia areata patients and from healthy controls were covered by human TCRbeta sequencing. The investigation overall reported the following: Because the treated cohort was small and had only one nonresponder, larger studies are needed to examine links between baseline CD8+ expansion and response. Many expanded lesional clones were found to persist in scalp and blood during tofacitinib treatment, and relapse after treatment cessation may be partly explained by this persistence. Resident alphabeta T cells in normal human skin are also sequenced, complicating scalp TCR repertoire analysis, unlike mouse skin dominated by gammadelta T cells. Shared TCR sequences between patients were less evident than in mice, which may be partly attributable to HLA diversity in the patient population. Tofacitinib significantly decreased scalp clonality and the number of expanded CD8+ clones among the top 100 scalp clones. Higher clonality and more expanded CD8+ clones were observed in lesional scalp than in normal scalp, particularly in alopecia totalis/universalis, a finding suggestive of antigenic drive.

Its CDR3 holds 15 amino acids, cysteine through phenylalanine. Kept here is only the CDR3 DNA, which spans 45 bases and is read in frame from base 1. In the germline V gene (reference sequence), CDR1 corresponds to SGHAT and CDR2 to FQDESV. The junction carries 13 bases between V and J, which are trimmed by 5 bases and 2 bases respectively. Interpreted using the paper, the time point label stands for: less than five weeks on oral tofacitinib. The treatment or condition label, read with the paper, signifies: oral pan-JAK inhibitor, 5-10 mg twice daily. Lesional scalp punch biopsies and peripheral blood were obtained from alopecia areata patients. PBMCs were isolated by density centrifugation and stained for CD3, CD4 and CD8, after which CD4+ and CD8+ T cells were sorted on a FACSAria. Library creation used the immunoSEQ multiplex PCR assay. To provide template for TCR sequencing, every sample had RNA extracted and reverse transcribed into cDNA. SuperScript III was used for first-strand cDNA synthesis, primed with a 2:1 mix of oligo-dT and random hexamers. A synthetic immune receptor repertoire was used to measure amplification bias, and any remaining bias was corrected computationally. The original methods were these. After raw reads were preprocessed to remove errors, the CDR3 was defined following IMGT conventions as running from the conserved cysteine to phenylalanine. Clonality was computed by normalizing Shannon entropy by log2 of the number of productive unique TCRs and subtracting the result from 1. Whether each scalp clone was CD4 or CD8 was inferred by checking scalp TCRbeta sequences against the CD4 and CD8 repertoires from sorted blood. Held by TCRdb, this immuneACCESS table contains in-frame sequences only and omits some clones. Under half of the omission traces to an unresolved V gene where checked; the cause of the rest is unknown. V, J and clone size were drawn from that table, and D and trimming were deduced from the DNA. Across this sample there are 200,000 to 250,000 clones, with under 60% seen only once. The ten largest clones capture about 1.4% of the sample.

This receptor was taken from a human donor with alopecia areata. The chain employs TRBV11-1 and TRBJ2-1, and the D gene may be TRBD2, 6 bases matching. The material sequenced was CD4+ T cells sorted from blood, taken at week 4, from a patient treated with tofacitinib. CDR3 loop: CASSPRLVAYNEQFF. In nucleotide form, the sequence is TGTGCCAGCAGCCCCCGACTAGTAGCCTACAATGAGCAGTTCTTC.